A selection of T cell receptor beta chains follows, all from one sample in a study of CD8 T cells in Susac syndrome. TCRdb re-analysed the immunoSEQ multiplex PCR reads in MiXCR, keeping a single row per CDR3 protein. The sample has about 81,000 distinct CDR3 sequences, about 93% seen once. The sequenced sample was CD8+ T cells from PBMCs. These receptors all come from a human donor with Susac syndrome. The CDR3 runs from the conserved cysteine through the conserved F or W. The D gene is left open where the match is weak. A row's size may be missing; if present it is once, few, many or a size class.

size	D	V	J	DNA	CDR3
.	.	TRBV7-9	TRBJ1-6	TGTGCCAGCAGCTTAGCGGGGGGGGACCTGGGATCACCCCTCCACTTT	CASSLAGGDLGSPLHF
.	.	TRBV6-6	TRBJ1-2	TGTGCCAGCAGTTACCCAAATACAGGGATGAACTATGGCTACACCTTC	CASSYPNTGMNYGYTF
.	.	TRBV12-3/TRBV12-4	TRBJ2-2	TGTGCCAGCATAACAGGGCACGGGGAGCTGTTTTTT	CASITGHGELFF
.	TRBD2	TRBV20-1	TRBJ2-7	TGCAGTGCTAGATATTTCCGGAGCGGGGGCTACGAGCAGTACTTC	CSARYFRSGGYEQYF
.	TRBD1	TRBV30	TRBJ1-5	TGTGCCTGGAACCCCCGACAGGGAAATCAGCCCCAGCATTTT	CAWNPRQGNQPQHF
.	.	TRBV28	TRBJ2-2	TGTGCCAGCAGCGCCGAGGACGGAGGAGTCACCGGGGAGCTGTTTTTT	CASSAEDGGVTGELFF
.	TRBD2	TRBV30	TRBJ2-7	TGTGCCTGGAGCCGGGACTATTACGAGCAGTACTTC	CAWSRDYYEQYF
.	.	TRBV29-1	TRBJ2-1	TGCAGCGGAACAGGGAATGAGCAGTTCTTC	CSGTGNEQFF
.	.	TRBV2	TRBJ2-4	TGTGCCAGCAGTGCCCCCGTGGGGGAAAACATTCAGTACTTC	CASSAPVGENIQYF
.	.	TRBV28	TRBJ1-3	TGTGCCAGCAGTTTCCCCCCCGCCCCACGAGGAAACACCATATATTTT	CASSFPPAPRGNTIYF
.	TRBD2	TRBV7-2	TRBJ2-3	TGTGCCAGCAGCCCCCTAGCGGGCCGGACGTATTTT	CASSPLAGRTYF
once	TRBD2	TRBV27	TRBJ2-5	TGTGCCAGCAGTAGAGGGACTAGCGTATTACAAGAGACCCAGTACTTC	CASSRGTSVLQETQYF
.	.	TRBV20-1	TRBJ2-2	TGCAGTGCTAGAGCGTGGCGGGAGAACACCGGGGAGCTGTTTTTT	CSARAWRENTGELFF
once	TRBD1	TRBV12-3/TRBV12-4	TRBJ2-3	TGTGCCAGCAGCCCAGGGGGTCCACAGTATTTT	CASSPGGPQYF
.	.	TRBV20-1	TRBJ1-1	TGCAGTGCTAGAGACCCTGACTCGGAGGACACTGAAGCTTTCTTT	CSARDPDSEDTEAFF
.	TRBD2	TRBV24-1	TRBJ2-7	TGTGCCACCAGTGATCGGACTAGCGGAGCCTACGAGCAGTACTTC	CATSDRTSGAYEQYF
.	.	TRBV15	TRBJ2-3	TGTGCCACCAGCAGAGAGCCCGTTTTTGGCACAGATACGCAGTATTTT	CATSREPVFGTDTQYF
.	.	TRBV20-1	TRBJ2-7	TGCAGTGCTAGAGATATGACGGATAACACCTACGAGCAGTACTTC	CSARDMTDNTYEQYF
.	TRBD2	TRBV12-3/TRBV12-4	TRBJ2-1	TGTGCCAGCAGTTCTACGACTAGCGGGGTTAATGAGCAGTTCTTC	CASSSTTSGVNEQFF
.	.	TRBV9	TRBJ2-7	TGTGCCAGCAGCGCCTCTGGGACCGAAGCTGGCGAGCAGTACTTC	CASSASGTEAGEQYF
once	.	TRBV7-2	TRBJ2-2	TGTGCCAGCAGCTTTTACACCGGGGAGCTGTTTTTT	CASSFYTGELFF
.	TRBD1	TRBV19	TRBJ2-7	TGTGCCAGTAGTATCGGGACAGGGGGCTGGTACGAGCAGTACTTC	CASSIGTGGWYEQYF
.	.	TRBV6-5	TRBJ2-2	TGTGCCAGCAGTTACTCTCGTCCCGGGGAGCTGTTTTTT	CASSYSRPGELFF
.	TRBD2	TRBV13	TRBJ2-7	TGTGCCAGCAGCTCCAGGCTAGCGGGAGACTACGAGCAGTACTTC	CASSSRLAGDYEQYF
.	.	TRBV11-2	TRBJ2-7	TGTGCCAGCAGACCAGCCACCTACGAGCAGTACTTC	CASRPATYEQYF
once	.	TRBV3-1	TRBJ2-5	TGTGCCAGCACAAGTTGGGGAGTCGAAGAGACCCAGTACTTC	CASTSWGVEETQYF
.	.	TRBV7-2	TRBJ2-5	TGTGCCAGCAGCTCCACCGCCTACTCAGGGTGGGAGACCCAGTACTTC	CASSSTAYSGWETQYF
once	TRBD1	TRBV6-4	TRBJ1-1	TGTGCCAGCAGACCAGGACAGGGGCACACTGAAGCTTTCTTT	CASRPGQGHTEAFF
.	.	TRBV29-1	TRBJ2-2	TGCAGCGTTGAACTCGACACCGGGGAGCTGTTTTTT	CSVELDTGELFF
.	.	TRBV21-1	TRBJ2-1	TGTGCCAGCAGCAAGGGACGGCGGTACAATGAGCAGTTCTTC	CASSKGRRYNEQFF
.	.	TRBV4-2	TRBJ1-1	TGTGCCAGCAGCTACCACCGGGACACACCTGAAGCTTTCTTT	CASSYHRDTPEAFF
.	TRBD1	TRBV29-1	TRBJ2-7	TGCAGCGTTGTCCGAGGGGGACAGACCTACGAGCAGTACTTC	CSVVRGGQTYEQYF
.	.	TRBV28	TRBJ2-6	TGTGCCAGCAGCCTTATTCTTAATGGACCGGGAACTGGGGCCAACGTCCTGACTTTC	CASSLILNGPGTGANVLTF
.	.	TRBV27	TRBJ2-5	TGTGCCAGCAGTTTCCGCGGGGGACACACCCAGTACTTC	CASSFRGGHTQYF
.	TRBD2	TRBV9	TRBJ2-3	TGTGCCAGCAGCGTCGAGGGGAGGGGCACAGATACGCAGTATTTT	CASSVEGRGTDTQYF
.	TRBD1	TRBV2	TRBJ2-2	TGTGCCAGGGGACAGGATAACACCGGGGAGCTGTTTTTT	CARGQDNTGELFF
.	.	TRBV9	TRBJ1-2	TGTGCCAGCAGCGTAGCGACAGCTAACTATGGCTACACCTTC	CASSVATANYGYTF
.	.	TRBV7-8	TRBJ2-7	TGTGCCAGCAGCCCTGGGACGTTTGGGGAGCAGTACTTC	CASSPGTFGEQYF
.	.	TRBV6-5	TRBJ2-7	TGTGCCAGCAGTTACATCGGGGCGGGTAGCTCCTACGAGCAGTACTTC	CASSYIGAGSSYEQYF
once	.	TRBV9	TRBJ2-7	TGTGCCAGCAGCGTAGGAGAACTCTACGAGCAGTACTTC	CASSVGELYEQYF
.	TRBD1	TRBV29-1	TRBJ2-7	TGCAGCGTTGAGCTTGGACAGGGGGTTCGCGAGCAGTACTTC	CSVELGQGVREQYF
.	.	TRBV5-6	TRBJ2-5	TGTGCCAGCAGCGGTACAACAGGGTTGGAGACCCAGTACTTC	CASSGTTGLETQYF
.	.	TRBV20-1	TRBJ2-1	TGCAGTGCTAGAGAGGAATGGGACACCAACAATGAGCAGTTCTTC	CSAREEWDTNNEQFF
.	.	TRBV13	TRBJ1-1	TGTGCCAGTTCCGGACTGGGGGGGACTGAAGCTTTCTTT	CASSGLGGTEAFF
.	.	TRBV12-3/TRBV12-4	TRBJ2-5	TGTGCCAGCAGCCTAGTGGTTTACGAGACCCAGTACTTC	CASSLVVYETQYF
.	.	TRBV5-6	TRBJ1-1	TGTGCCAGCAGCTATGCCACCGCTGAAGCTTTCTTT	CASSYATAEAFF
.	.	TRBV6-5	TRBJ2-7	TGTGCCAGCAGTTACTCCATTCTGGGCGCAAGCTACGAGCAGTACTTC	CASSYSILGASYEQYF
.	.	TRBV24-1	TRBJ1-2	TGTGCCACCTCTCCGGGGAACTATGGCTACACCTTC	CATSPGNYGYTF
.	TRBD2	TRBV6-5	TRBJ2-1	TGTGCCAGCAGTTGGGGACTAGCGGGACGTATCTACAATGAGCAGTTCTTC	CASSWGLAGRIYNEQFF
.	TRBD2	TRBV28	TRBJ2-1	TGTGCCAGCGGTGGGTGGCGGGAGGCCAACAATGAGCAGTTCTTC	CASGGWREANNEQFF
.	TRBD1	TRBV30	TRBJ1-1	TGTGCCTGGAGTGGCGACAGGGTGAACACTGAAGCTTTCTTT	CAWSGDRVNTEAFF
.	TRBD2	TRBV16	TRBJ2-1	TGTGCCAGCAGCCAAATAGGACTAGCGGGAGGGGAGCAGTTCTTC	CASSQIGLAGGEQFF
once	.	TRBV13	TRBJ2-1	TGTGCCAGCAGCTTAGGCCCCAGGACAGACTACAATGAGCAGTTCTTC	CASSLGPRTDYNEQFF
.	TRBD1	TRBV4-1	TRBJ1-2	TGCGCCAGCAGCCATGGGACAGCTACTTCCTATGGCTACACCTTC	CASSHGTATSYGYTF
.	TRBD2	TRBV27	TRBJ2-3	TGTGCCAGCAGTCCGCGACTAGCGGGAGAGGGAGATACGCAGTATTTT	CASSPRLAGEGDTQYF
.	.	TRBV7-2	TRBJ2-5	TGTGCCAGCAGCTTATTGTTGATTGGGACTCGGCAAGAGACCCAGTACTTC	CASSLLLIGTRQETQYF